This TCR beta chain was retrieved from a study of cytomegalovirus exposure and HLA in healthy donors. Broader study findings: Altogether, more than 150 TCR beta chains were recorded as cytomegalovirus-associated.

As to this clone: The target antigen is unknown.

The PCR made use of 60 Vbeta and 13 Jbeta primers. The method was immunoSEQ multiplex PCR; TCRdb's version includes in-frame clones alone and lacks a portion of them. Of 100,000 to 150,000 clones in the sample, roughly 85% are singletons; the top ten hold roughly 1.2%. Germline V gives CDR1 SGHNT, CDR2 YYREEE (reference sequence). The germline V and J ends were trimmed by 5 bases and 1 base, with 13 bases remaining between them. CDR3 length: 14 residues. The clonotype originates from a boy aged 5-17 years in good health and CMV-seronegative. Sequencing input: PBMCs. V usage is TRBV5-4 and J usage is TRBJ2-7; D might be TRBD2 (6 bases). As DNA, the CDR3 is TGTGCCAGCAGGCAGAAAGCGGGTTCCTACGAGCAGTACTTC. This gives the protein CASRQKAGSYEQYF.